This entry lists 4 T cell receptor beta chains sequenced from one sample in a study of T cells in women clearing cervical HPV infection. TCRdb's table, derived via immunoSEQ multiplex PCR, lists solely in-frame clones and lacks some. The sample data list roughly 48,000 clones. Material for sequencing was blood buffy coat. The receptors originated from a woman between 18 and 70 years old with a cervical HPV16 infection that either progressed to CIN3+ or cleared (not recorded which).

As regards this clone: The read finishes 3 residues shy of the CDR3 end, and the germline J gene is used to complete it. The chain combines TRBV27 with TRBJ1-5; 8 nucleotides agree with TRBD1. The CDR3 runs 15 residues. Trimming cost V 6 bases and J 6 bases; bases outside gene matches: 10. CDR1 is MNHEY and CDR2 is SMNVEV in the germline V gene (reference sequence). CDR3 DNA (partial): TGTGCCAGCAGGTCTCAGACAGGGGTCGGTCAGCCC. Its translation: CASRSQTGVGQP. The CDR3 in full is CASRSQTGVGQPQHF.

Points on this clone: The read ends 3 residues before the CDR3 terminus; that terminus is restored from the germline J gene. V gene TRBV11-2 combines with J gene TRBJ1-1; unclear D gene. The length of the CDR3 is 12 residues. Per germline, CDR1 SGHAT and CDR2 FQNNGV. The V end lost 6 bases, the J end lost 0 bases, and 5 bases lay between the germline ends. The CDR3 sequence is CASSYMNTEAFF. CDR3 DNA (partial): TGTGCCAGCAGTTACATGAACACTGAA.

Concerning this clone: The read terminates 3 residues ahead of where the CDR3 ends, so the germline J gene completes it. The chain uses TRBV7-6 and TRBJ1-1; D possibly corresponds to TRBD1 (6 bases). The ends were cut back, 5 bases at V and 5 bases at J, with 12 bases in the middle. The CDR3 length is 13 residues. CDR1 and CDR2 from the germline V gene are SGHVS and FNYEAQ. CDR3 DNA (partial): TGTGCCAGCAGCCGTACAGGGATTACTGAA. Translating gives CASSRTGITE. The CDR3 in full is CASSRTGITEAFF. The full variable domain, with the rest looked up from reference TRBV7-6 and TRBJ1-1, is GAGVSQSPRYKVTKRGQDVALRCDPISGHVSLYWYRQALGQGPEFLTYFNYEAQQDKSGLPNDRFSAERPEGSISTLTIQRTEQRDSAMYRCASSRTGITEAFFGQGTRLTVV.

Note on this clone: The read is 3 residues too short to cover the CDR3 end, so that end is filled in from the germline J gene. This chain links TRBV29-1 with TRBJ2-1; D remains ambiguous. The germline V and J ends were trimmed by 6 bases and 0 bases, with 12 bases remaining between them. CDR3 size: 14 residues. The germline V gene has CDR1 SQVTM and CDR2 ANQGSEA. The part of the CDR3 DNA that was read is TGCAGCGTACAACCTTACAGCTCCTACAATGAG. Amino acids: CSVQPYSSYNE. The CDR3 reads in full as CSVQPYSSYNEQFF.